The 24 T cell receptor beta chains below were found in one sample sequenced in a study of shared clonotypes between healthy human individuals. Assay: immunoSEQ multiplex PCR; the TCRdb copy retains only in-frame clones and omits some. The repertoire has approximately 2,300,000 clones, roughly 92% of them found once; the top ten carry more than 0.35%. Sequences were obtained from naive CD4+ T cells from PBMCs. As for subset: CD45RA+ positively selected. Receptors were obtained from a man younger than 35 in good health. Some clones in this sample may be carry-over from other donors' samples.

J is TRBJ2-5 and V is TRBV14, with 10 bases lining up with TRBD1. Germline-derived CDR1 and CDR2 are SGHDN and FVKESK. J was trimmed by 5 bases and V by 0 bases; bases with no gene match: 9. The CDR3 spans 17 residues. DNA of the CDR3: TGTGCCAGCAGCCAAGATGTACGACAGGGGGCAATGGAGACCCAGTACTTC. As protein: CASSQDVRQGAMETQYF. Full variable domain (missing parts from reference TRBV14 and TRBJ2-5): EAGVTQFPSHSVIEKGQTVTLRCDPISGHDNLYWYRRVMGKEIKFLLHFVKESKQDESGMPNNRFLAERTGGTYSTLKVQPAELEDSGVYFCASSQDVRQGAMETQYFGPGTRLLVL.

The chain couples TRBV19 to TRBJ1-5; tentative D call: TRBD1 (5 bases). The CDR3 has 15 amino acids. Trimming removed 2 bases from V and 4 bases from J, with 12 bases in between. The germline V gene has CDR1 LNHDA and CDR2 SQIVND (reference sequence). The CDR3: CASSIKAGQNQPQHF. Here the CDR3 DNA reads TGTGCCAGTAGTATAAAAGCAGGGCAGAATCAGCCCCAGCATTTT.

This chain links TRBV19 with TRBJ2-5, with 7 nucleotides matching TRBD1. The CDR3 totals 17 residues. In germline, CDR1 is LNHDA, CDR2 SQIVND (reference sequence). V trimming: 5 bases; J trimming: 4 bases; junction bases outside the gene matches: 16. The CDR3 loop is CASSPQVTGVWAETQYF. DNA for the CDR3: TGTGCCAGTAGTCCCCAAGTAACAGGGGTTTGGGCAGAGACCCAGTACTTC.

This chain uses TRBV4-2 with TRBJ2-7; D call uncertain. The CDR3 runs 13 residues. The germline V gene encodes CDR1 LGHNA and CDR2 YNFKEQ. V was clipped by 0 bases and J by 2 bases, with 5 bases between them. The CDR3 DNA follows: TGTGCCAGCAGCCAAGATTTCGCCTACGAGCAGTACTTC. It encodes CASSQDFAYEQYF.

V is TRBV25-1 and J is TRBJ2-1, with D maybe TRBD2 (5 bases). Germline V gene sequence: CDR1 MGHDK, CDR2 SYGVNS. Trimming took 4 bases from V and 15 from J, leaving 19 bases between them. This CDR3 contains 13 residues. The CDR3: CASSVDGLAGRFF. The CDR3 nucleotides read TGTGCCAGCAGTGTTGACGGACTGGCTGGGCGGTTCTTC.

The chain links TRBV6-6 to TRBJ2-5, with D hard to call. Trimming shortened V by 10 bases and J by 1 base, and 10 bases separated the two germline ends. The CDR3 loop spans 12 amino acids. Germline CDR1 is MNHNY and CDR2 is SVGAGI (reference sequence). CDR3 sequence (DNA): TGTGCCACCCCTGGGCTCCAAGAGACCCAGTACTTC. Encoded protein: CATPGLQETQYF.

In the case of this clone: At one end, the junction sequence differs from germline, possibly due to a read error. Other DNA sequences in the same sample also yield this CDR3. V and J are TRBV4-3 and TRBJ2-2; D is unclear. CDR1 is LGHNA and CDR2 is YSLEER in the germline V gene. The CDR3 is made up of 17 amino acids. The CDR3 is CASSQEPFYGSNGELFF. The CDR3 nucleotides are TGCGCCAGTAGCCAAGAACCGTTCTATGGTTCGAACGGGGAGCTGTTTTTT.

The chain links TRBV4-1 to TRBJ1-3; no clear D. V lost 1 base and J lost 6, with 4 bases in between. Germline loops: CDR1 MGHRA, CDR2 YSYEKL. There are 12 residues in the CDR3. The CDR3 nucleotides read TGCGCCAGCAGCCAAGGGCTAAACACCATATATTTT. Encoded protein: CASSQGLNTIYF.

This chain uses TRBV7-6 with TRBJ2-7; 13 bases agree with TRBD2. The CDR3 consists of 16 residues. The V segment lost 2 bases and the J segment 3 bases; nucleotides outside the gene matches: 4. The germline V gene has CDR1 SGHVS and CDR2 FNYEAQ. This chain's CDR3 is CASSLTRLAGGYEQYF. In DNA, the CDR3 is TGTGCCAGCAGCTTAACTCGACTAGCGGGAGGCTACGAGCAGTACTTC.

The rearrangement links TRBV11-3 to TRBJ2-7; TRBD1 might be the D (6 bases). The CDR3 length is 15 residues. V was trimmed by 5 bases and J by 2 bases, leaving 16 bases between them. Germline-derived CDR1 and CDR2 are SGHNT and YENEEA. Written as DNA, the CDR3 is TGTGCCAGCAGCCATGGGGGCAGGCAGGCCTACGAGCAGTACTTC. This gives the protein CASSHGGRQAYEQYF.

This clone showed up just once. The genes are TRBV6-5 and TRBJ1-1, with D possibly matching TRBD1 (6 bases). The CDR3 length is 15 residues. Trimming took off 2 bases at V and 2 bases at J, with 12 bases between the two ends. Germline V lookup: CDR1 MNHEY, CDR2 SVGAGI. The DNA of the CDR3 is TGTGCCAGCAGTTACGGGCGGGGGGCCAACACTGAAGCTTTCTTT. Translated, it gives CASSYGRGANTEAFF.

For this clone: The same CDR3 can be traced to other DNA sequences in this sample. CDR3: CASSLLGGTSTDTQYF. The CDR3 DNA follows: TGTGCCAGCAGCCTCTTGGGGGGTACTAGCACAGATACGCAGTATTTT. The genes are TRBV7-3 and TRBJ2-3; TRBD2 might be the D (6 bases). This CDR3 contains 16 residues. Germline CDR1 and CDR2: SGHTA and FQGTGA. Trimming left V 5 bases short and J 0 bases short, with 15 bases between. The full variable domain, completed using reference TRBV7-3 and TRBJ2-3, is GAGVSQTPSNKVTEKGKYVELRCDPISGHTALYWYRQSLGQGPEFLIYFQGTGAADDSGLPNDRFFAVRPEGSVSTLKIQRTERGDSAVYLCASSLLGGTSTDTQYFGPGTRLTVL.

This clone showed up just once. The chain employs TRBV5-4 and TRBJ2-2, with TRBD2 as a possible D gene (5 bases). CDR3 length equals 15 residues. The ends were cut back, 1 base at V and 3 bases at J, with 10 bases in the middle. Germline assignment: CDR1 SGHNT and CDR2 YYREEE (reference sequence). The CDR3 here is CASSLTRVDTGELFF. The CDR3 nucleotides are TGTGCCAGCAGCTTGACTAGGGTGGACACCGGGGAGCTGTTTTTT. Variable domain in full (rest from reference TRBV5-4 and TRBJ2-2): ETGVTQSPTHLIKTRGQQVTLRCSSQSGHNTVSWYQQALGQGPQFIFQYYREEENGRGNFPPRFSGLQFPNYSSELNVNALELDDSALYLCASSLTRVDTGELFFGEGSRLTVL.

The genes are TRBV6-5 and TRBJ2-4; D tentatively reads TRBD1 or TRBD2 (5 bases each). V lost 2 bases, J lost 6 bases, and 11 bases lay in between. Per the germline V gene, CDR1 is MNHEY and CDR2 is SVGAGI. This CDR3 contains 14 residues. The CDR3 here is CASSYDRDRNIQYF. The CDR3 DNA reads as TGTGCCAGCAGTTACGATAGGGACCGAAACATTCAGTACTTC.

The CDR3 DNA is TGTGCCAGCAGGCGGAGGAACACTGAAGCTTTCTTT. Translating it yields CASRRRNTEAFF. The chain combines TRBV28 with TRBJ1-1; D not resolved. Between the trimmed V and J ends, which lost 6 bases and 1 base, there was a span of 6 bases. Germline V gene sequence: CDR1 MDHEN, CDR2 SYDVKM. The CDR3 consists of 12 residues.

Points on this clone: The sample carries other DNA sequences with the same CDR3. The rearrangement joins TRBV20-1 to TRBJ1-1; no firm D call. CDR3 size: 11 residues. Per the germline V gene, CDR1 is DFQATT and CDR2 is SNEGSKA (reference sequence). V was clipped by 3 bases and J by 0 bases, with 2 bases between them. In DNA, the CDR3 is TGCAGTGCTAGGCTGAACACTGAAGCTTTCTTT. It yields the protein CSARLNTEAFF.

The chain uses TRBV28 and TRBJ1-3; D not resolved. This CDR3 region has 15 residues. Germline V lookup: CDR1 MDHEN, CDR2 SYDVKM. V dropped 3 bases and J dropped 1 base, with 10 bases sitting between them. CDR3 residues: CASSLQLSSGNTIYF. CDR3 in DNA: TGTGCCAGCAGTTTGCAGCTATCGTCTGGAAACACCATATATTTT.

Comments on this clone: This same CDR3 is encoded by further DNA sequences in the sample. The chain uses TRBV6-5 and TRBJ1-2, with no clear D. CDR1 is MNHEY, CDR2 SVGAGI, per germline. The germline V and J ends were trimmed by 4 bases and 4 bases, with 10 bases remaining between them. This CDR3 contains 13 residues. CDR3 bases: TGTGCCAGCAGTTCCCCCGGGTTCTATGGCTACACCTTC. Its protein is CASSSPGFYGYTF.

The rearrangement links TRBV5-1 to TRBJ1-2, with D uncertain. Germline CDR1 reads SGHRS; CDR2 reads YFSETQ. Trimming stripped 0 bases from V and 2 bases from J, with 8 bases between. This CDR3 is 14 amino acids long. CDR3 protein: CASSLGSDNYGYTF. The CDR3 bases are TGCGCCAGCAGCTTGGGGTCGGACAACTATGGCTACACCTTC.

The rearrangement joins TRBV18 to TRBJ2-3; D is uncertain. CDR1 and CDR2 (germline): KGHSH, LQKENI. V was trimmed by 0 bases and J by 5 bases, leaving 12 bases between them. The CDR3 is 15 amino acids. The CDR3 here is CASSPPIIPRDTQYF. As DNA, the CDR3 is TGTGCCAGCTCACCACCGATAATACCGCGAGATACGCAGTATTTT.

The chain recombines TRBV27 with TRBJ2-7; tentatively, D is TRBD1 (6 bases). Germline CDR1 reads MNHEY; CDR2 reads SMNVEV (reference sequence). The CDR3 loop spans 13 amino acids. The V gene lost 5 bases and the J gene lost 4 bases, with 12 bases spanning the gap. The CDR3 is CASSASTGYEQYF. The DNA for the CDR3 is TGTGCCAGCAGTGCGTCGACAGGATACGAGCAGTACTTC.

This clone came up once. The chain employs TRBV7-8 and TRBJ2-3; 8 bases line up with TRBD1. Trimming cost V 1 base and J 2 bases; bases outside gene matches: 8. This CDR3 region has 17 residues. Per the germline V gene, CDR1 is SGHVS and CDR2 is FQNEAQ. The CDR3 region has the DNA TGTGCCAGCAGCTTAGGGGACAGGCCTGCCGTCACAGATACGCAGTATTTT. Its translation is CASSLGDRPAVTDTQYF.

In its sample, this clone was seen a few times. This sequence joins TRBV14 and TRBJ1-1; D gene ambiguous. This CDR3 spans 17 amino acids. Germline lookup yields CDR1 SGHDN and CDR2 FVKESK. V dropped 2 bases and J dropped 0 bases, with 16 bases sitting between them. DNA for the CDR3: TGTGCCAGCAGCCAAATCGTTTGGAGCAGCATGAACACTGAAGCTTTCTTT. Translated, it gives CASSQIVWSSMNTEAFF.

The chain carries TRBV9 and TRBJ2-5; TRBD2 agrees at 7 bases. The V gene end was trimmed by 0 bases and the J gene end by 1 base; junction bases not matched to a gene: 3. Germline CDR1 reads SGDLS; CDR2 reads YYNGEE. The CDR3 length is 15 residues. This chain's CDR3 is CASSVGKRGQETQYF. As DNA, the CDR3 is TGTGCCAGCAGCGTAGGAAAGCGGGGCCAAGAGACCCAGTACTTC.